Each of the 22 T cell receptor beta chains below was sequenced from the same sample in a study of technical replicates of blood from several donors. TCRdb keeps only in-frame clones here, not all; method: immunoSEQ multiplex PCR. Among more than 70,000 clones listed, roughly 93% were seen once. The sequencing sample was made of T cells isolated from PBMCs. All receptors derive from a human donor in good health.

CDR3 sequence reads: CASSLSGVEQFF. The CDR3 DNA is TGTGCCAGCAGCTTATCGGGAGTGGAGCAGTTCTTC. V is TRBV5-8 and J is TRBJ2-1; a possible D gene is TRBD2 (6 bases). The V gene lost 2 bases and the J gene lost 10 bases, with 10 bases spanning the gap. From germline, CDR1 is SGHTS and CDR2 YDEGEE. The CDR3 is 12 amino acids.

The rearrangement joins TRBV28 to TRBJ2-7, with TRBD2 as a possible D gene (6 bases). Germline V gene lookup returns CDR1 MDHEN and CDR2 SYDVKM. The length of the CDR3 is 14 residues. V was cut by 4 bases and J by 1 base, with 11 bases left in between. The CDR3 DNA reads as TGTGCCAGCAGTTGGGGGGTTATTTCCTACGAGCAGTACTTC. It yields the protein CASSWGVISYEQYF.

V and J are TRBV5-1 and TRBJ2-2; 8 bases are shared with TRBD2. After removal of 7 bases from V and 4 bases from J, the junction contained 6 bases not matched to a gene. CDR1 and CDR2 from the germline V gene are SGHRS and YFSETQ. The length of the CDR3 is 14 residues. CDR3 sequence (DNA): TGCGCCAGCTATCCTAGCGGGCTCACCGGGGAGCTGTTTTTT. Residues: CASYPSGLTGELFF.

The V and J genes are TRBV4-1 and TRBJ2-3; TRBD2 matches at 14 bases. The germline CDR1 and CDR2 sequences are MGHRA and YSYEKL. The CDR3 runs 18 residues. Trimming removed 4 bases from V and 1 base from J; junction bases left unmatched: 7. CDR3 protein: CASSLLGTSGRGTDTQYF. DNA for the CDR3: TGCGCCAGCAGCCTGCTGGGGACTAGCGGGAGAGGCACAGATACGCAGTATTTT.

V usage is TRBV30 and J usage is TRBJ2-1, with D maybe TRBD2 (6 bases). V was trimmed by 0 bases and J by 2 bases, leaving 11 bases between them. The CDR3 covers 15 residues. Germline V gene sequence: CDR1 GTSNPN, CDR2 SVGIG (reference sequence). DNA for the CDR3: TGTGCCTGGAGTGTACGGGGGTCCGCCTACAATGAGCAGTTCTTC. It translates to CAWSVRGSAYNEQFF.

V gene TRBV6-6 combines with J gene TRBJ1-6, with 7 positions matching TRBD1. CDR1 and CDR2 (germline): MNHNY, SVGAGI (reference sequence). This CDR3 is built from 16 residues. J lost 7 bases, V lost 4 bases, and 10 bases had no gene match. This CDR3 reads CASSFSLRTGNSPLHF. The CDR3 DNA is TGTGCCAGCAGTTTTTCCCTCAGGACAGGAAATTCACCCCTCCACTTT.

This clone was detected once. The chain has TRBV29-1 and TRBJ1-2, with 10 bases matching TRBD1. Looked up from germline, CDR1 is SQVTM and CDR2 is ANQGSEA. J gave up 8 bases and V 2 bases, and 11 bases lay outside the gene matches. CDR3 length: 15 residues. CDR3 residues: CSVETGTGEFGGYTF. CDR3 nucleotide sequence: TGCAGCGTTGAAACCGGGACAGGGGAGTTTGGGGGCTACACCTTC.

The V gene is TRBV10-1, the J gene TRBJ2-3; TRBD2 aligns across 13 bases. Losses at the gene ends were 10 bases for V and 3 bases for J; bases not matched to a gene: 13. This CDR3 contains 17 residues. CDR1 WNHNN and CDR2 SYGVQD come from the germline V gene (reference sequence). CDR3: CATFLYRTSGSTDTQYF. The CDR3 DNA follows: TGCGCCACCTTCCTATACCGGACTAGCGGGAGTACAGATACGCAGTATTTT.

This chain uses TRBV27 with TRBJ1-2; tentative D call: TRBD1 (6 bases). Germline CDR1 MNHEY, CDR2 SMNVEV (reference sequence). This CDR3 contains 16 residues. The germline V and J ends were trimmed by 3 bases and 5 bases, with 19 bases remaining between them. DNA of the CDR3: TGTGCCAGCAGTTTCTCCAGGGGCACCCCGGGATATGGCTACACCTTC. Residues: CASSFSRGTPGYGYTF.

This rearrangement joins TRBV7-6 to TRBJ2-7, with D possibly being TRBD1 (5 bases). CDR1 is SGHVS, CDR2 FNYEAQ, per germline. The CDR3 sequence is 15 residues long. Trimming shortened V by 1 base and J by 1 base, and 11 bases separated the two germline ends. The CDR3 DNA is TGTGCCAGCAGCTTAGAGGCCAGGGCTTCCTACGAGCAGTACTTC. It translates to CASSLEARASYEQYF.

The genes are TRBV5-1 and TRBJ2-1; D unclear. Trimming removed 0 bases at V and 4 bases at J, with 8 bases between. CDR3 size: 14 residues. Germline CDR1 SGHRS, CDR2 YFSETQ. The CDR3 loop is CASSLEPGYNEQFF. CDR3 DNA: TGCGCCAGCAGCTTGGAGCCCGGGTACAATGAGCAGTTCTTC.

CDR3 DNA sequence: TGTGCCATCAGTGGAATCGGAAGGACTAGCGGCAACAATGAGCAGTTCTTC. Translating it yields CAISGIGRTSGNNEQFF. This sequence joins TRBV10-3 and TRBJ2-1; 10 nucleotides agree with TRBD2. Germline V lookup: CDR1 ENHRY, CDR2 SYGVKD. CDR3 length: 17 residues. The V segment lost 4 bases and the J segment 5 bases; nucleotides outside the gene matches: 11.

This sequence joins TRBV6-5 and TRBJ2-2; 8 nucleotides agree with TRBD1. Per germline, CDR1 MNHEY and CDR2 SVGAGI. The J segment lost 1 base and the V segment lost 6 bases, leaving 4 bases of the junction unmatched. The CDR3 spans 15 residues. The CDR3 reads CASRAGTGNTGELFF. The CDR3 DNA follows: TGTGCCAGCAGAGCCGGGACAGGGAACACCGGGGAGCTGTTTTTT.

This chain connects TRBV30 to TRBJ2-2, with a tentative D call TRBD2 (5 bases). The CDR3 has 15 amino acids. Germline values: CDR1 GTSNPN, CDR2 SVGIG (reference sequence). The germline V and J ends were trimmed by 2 bases and 1 base, with 11 bases remaining between them. CDR3 sequence (DNA): TGTGCCTGGAGTAGAGGGCAGAGGAACACCGGGGAGCTGTTTTTT. Translating gives CAWSRGQRNTGELFF.

The V gene is TRBV7-8, the J gene TRBJ1-5, with D possibly being TRBD1 (6 bases). Germline loops: CDR1 SGHVS, CDR2 FQNEAQ. Trimming removed 4 bases from V and 5 bases from J, with 9 bases in between. The CDR3 spans 13 residues. CDR3 in amino acids: CASSSPGDQPQHF. In nucleotides, the CDR3 is TGTGCCAGCAGCTCCCCAGGGGATCAGCCCCAGCATTTT.

The chain has TRBV6-5 and TRBJ1-2, with TRBD1 matching 9 bases. Germline V gene data show CDR1 as MNHEY and CDR2 as SVGAGI. The V segment lost 6 bases and the J segment 5 bases; nucleotides outside the gene matches: 7. This CDR3 contains 14 residues. The CDR3 region is CASRGPGQGYGYTF. CDR3 nucleotides: TGTGCCAGCAGAGGACCGGGACAGGGATATGGCTACACCTTC.

The chain couples TRBV5-4 to TRBJ1-1; 12 bases are a match to TRBD1. This CDR3 is built from 12 residues. Per the germline V gene, CDR1 is SGHNT and CDR2 is YYREEE (reference sequence). Trimming took 7 bases from V and 8 from J; bases not matched to a gene: 3. This chain's CDR3 is CASGGQGAEAFF. In nucleotides, the CDR3 is TGTGCCAGCGGGGGACAGGGGGCCGAAGCTTTCTTT. Full variable domain (outside the CDR3, taken from reference TRBV5-4 and TRBJ1-1): ETGVTQSPTHLIKTRGQQVTLRCSSQSGHNTVSWYQQALGQGPQFIFQYYREEENGRGNFPPRFSGLQFPNYSSELNVNALELDDSALYLCASGGQGAEAFFGQGTRLTVV.

This sequence joins TRBV11-3 and TRBJ1-2; TRBD1 agrees at 7 bases. The CDR3 is 15 amino acids. Germline CDR1 is SGHNT and CDR2 is YENEEA. Unmatched junction bases numbered 7, after V lost 4 bases and J lost 2 bases. The CDR3 DNA follows: TGTGCCAGCAGCTCCGACAGGGCGCGAAACTATGGCTACACCTTC. Translated: CASSSDRARNYGYTF.

The rearrangement links TRBV28 to TRBJ2-1; D gene unclear. V was cut by 3 bases and J by 8 bases, with 17 bases left in between. The length of the CDR3 is 15 residues. CDR1 is MDHEN, CDR2 SYDVKM, per germline. CDR3 nucleotide sequence: TGTGCCAGCAGTTTCATGGCCAAAGTTATCGATGAGCAGTTCTTC. Its protein is CASSFMAKVIDEQFF.

V usage is TRBV29-1 and J usage is TRBJ2-3; D unclear. V lost 5 bases to trimming and J lost 6 bases, with 6 bases between them. CDR1 and CDR2 from the germline V gene are SQVTM and ANQGSEA. The CDR3 runs 10 residues. The CDR3 DNA reads as TGCAGCGTTCTTGAGGATACGCAGTATTTT. This translates into CSVLEDTQYF.

This clone was counted once. This chain connects TRBV6-1 to TRBJ2-7; 9 bases line up with TRBD2. V lost 6 bases and J lost 2; bases outside the gene matches: 8. The CDR3 has 15 residues. CDR1 is MNHNS, CDR2 SASEGT, per germline. The CDR3 sequence is CASRAASGAAYEQYF. The CDR3 DNA reads as TGTGCCAGCAGGGCCGCTAGCGGGGCTGCCTACGAGCAGTACTTC.

The chain combines TRBV14 with TRBJ2-1; perhaps TRBD2 as D (5 bases). V lost 0 bases to trimming and J lost 5 bases, with 14 bases between them. This CDR3 region has 16 residues. Germline-derived CDR1 and CDR2 are SGHDN and FVKESK. CDR3 DNA: TGTGCCAGCAGCCAAGAATACGGGATCCAGAACAATGAGCAGTTCTTC. Protein: CASSQEYGIQNNEQFF.